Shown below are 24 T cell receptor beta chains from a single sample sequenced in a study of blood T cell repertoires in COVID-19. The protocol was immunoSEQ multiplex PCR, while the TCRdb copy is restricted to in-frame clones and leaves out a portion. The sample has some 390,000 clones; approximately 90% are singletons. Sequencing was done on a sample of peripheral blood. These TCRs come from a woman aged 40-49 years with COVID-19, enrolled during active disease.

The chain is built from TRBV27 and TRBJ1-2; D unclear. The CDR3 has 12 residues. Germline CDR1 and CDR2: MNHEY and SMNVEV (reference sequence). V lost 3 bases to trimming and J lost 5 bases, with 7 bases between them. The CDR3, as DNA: TGTGCCAGCAGTTTCGCCGGTTATGGCTACACCTTC. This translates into CASSFAGYGYTF.

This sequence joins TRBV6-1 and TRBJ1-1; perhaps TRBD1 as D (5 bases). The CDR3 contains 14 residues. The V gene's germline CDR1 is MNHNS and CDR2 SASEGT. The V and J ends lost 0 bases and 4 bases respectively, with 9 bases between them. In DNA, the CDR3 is TGTGCCAGCAGTGAAGCTGGAGGGGCCACTGAAGCTTTCTTT. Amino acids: CASSEAGGATEAFF.

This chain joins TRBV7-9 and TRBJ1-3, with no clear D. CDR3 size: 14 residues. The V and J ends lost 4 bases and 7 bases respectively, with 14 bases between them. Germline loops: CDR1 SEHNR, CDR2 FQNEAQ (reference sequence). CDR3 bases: TGTGCCAGCAGCTCGACACGGTATCTCAACACCATATATTTT. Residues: CASSSTRYLNTIYF.

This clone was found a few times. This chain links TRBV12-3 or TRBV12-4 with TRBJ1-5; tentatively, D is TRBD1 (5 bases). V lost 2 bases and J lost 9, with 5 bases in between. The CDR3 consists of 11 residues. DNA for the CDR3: TGTGCCAGCAGTTTAACAGGGCCCCAGCATTTT. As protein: CASSLTGPQHF.

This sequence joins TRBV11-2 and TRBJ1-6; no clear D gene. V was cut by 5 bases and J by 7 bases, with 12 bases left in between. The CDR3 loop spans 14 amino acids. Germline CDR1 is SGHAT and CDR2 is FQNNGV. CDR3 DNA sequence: TGTGCCAGCAGCCTTATTACAGCAAATTCACCCCTCCACTTT. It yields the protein CASSLITANSPLHF. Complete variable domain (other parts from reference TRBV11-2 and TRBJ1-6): EAGVAQSPRYKIIEKRQSVAFWCNPISGHATLYWYQQILGQGPKLLIQFQNNGVVDDSQLPKDRFSAERLKGVDSTLKIQPAKLEDSAVYLCASSLITANSPLHFGNGTRLTVT.

The DNA for the CDR3 is TGTGCCAGCAAGCCAACAGGGGGCGGGGAGACCCAGTACTTC. Residues: CASKPTGGGETQYF. The chain is built from TRBV28 and TRBJ2-5; 9 bases line up with TRBD1. Germline V CDR1 and CDR2: MDHEN, SYDVKM. The junction had 8 bases not matched to a gene; V was cut back by 7 bases and J by 5 bases. The CDR3 sequence is 14 residues long.

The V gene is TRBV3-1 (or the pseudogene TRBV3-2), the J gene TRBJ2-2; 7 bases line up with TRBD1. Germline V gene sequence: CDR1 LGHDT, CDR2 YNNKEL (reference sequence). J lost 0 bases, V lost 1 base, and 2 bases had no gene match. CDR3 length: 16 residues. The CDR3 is CASSQGGGANTGELFF. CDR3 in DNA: TGTGCCAGCAGCCAAGGAGGGGGCGCGAACACCGGGGAGCTGTTTTTT.

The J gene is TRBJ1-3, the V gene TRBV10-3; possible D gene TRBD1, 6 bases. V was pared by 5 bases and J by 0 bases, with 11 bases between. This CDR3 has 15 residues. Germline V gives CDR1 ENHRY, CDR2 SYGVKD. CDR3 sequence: CAISPDSNSGNTIYF. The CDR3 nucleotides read TGTGCCATCAGTCCGGACAGCAACTCTGGAAACACCATATATTTT.

The CDR3 coding sequence is TGTGCCAGCGGTCGACAGGGATACGAGCAGTACTTC. It codes for CASGRQGYEQYF. The chain is built from TRBV2 and TRBJ2-7, with 7 bases aligning to TRBD1. Germline V gene data show CDR1 as SNHLY and CDR2 as FYNNEI. CDR3 length: 12 amino acids. V lost 8 bases, J lost 4 bases, and 5 bases stayed unmatched.

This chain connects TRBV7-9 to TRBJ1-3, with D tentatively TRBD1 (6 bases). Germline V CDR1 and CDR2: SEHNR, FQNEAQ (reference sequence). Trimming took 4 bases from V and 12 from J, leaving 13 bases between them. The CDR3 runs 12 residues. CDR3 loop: CASSSEDSYIYF. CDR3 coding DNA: TGTGCCAGCAGCTCCGAGGACAGCTACATATATTTT.

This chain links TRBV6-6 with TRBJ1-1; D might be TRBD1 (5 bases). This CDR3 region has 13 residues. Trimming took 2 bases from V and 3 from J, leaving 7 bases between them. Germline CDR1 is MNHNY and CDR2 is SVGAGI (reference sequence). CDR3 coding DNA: TGTGCCAGCAGTTACCCGACAGACACTGAAGCTTTCTTT. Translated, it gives CASSYPTDTEAFF.

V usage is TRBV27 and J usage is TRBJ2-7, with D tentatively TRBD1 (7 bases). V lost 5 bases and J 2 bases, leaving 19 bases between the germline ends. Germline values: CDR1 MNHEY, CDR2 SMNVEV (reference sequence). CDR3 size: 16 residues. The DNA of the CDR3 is TGTGCCAGCAGTCTCCAACCGGGGGACAGAGCCTACGAGCAGTACTTC. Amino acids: CASSLQPGDRAYEQYF.

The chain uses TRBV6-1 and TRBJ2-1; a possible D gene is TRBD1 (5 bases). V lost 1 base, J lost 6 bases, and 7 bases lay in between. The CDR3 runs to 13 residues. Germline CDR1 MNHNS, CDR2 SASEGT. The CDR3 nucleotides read TGTGCCAGCAGTGAAGACACAGGCAATGAGCAGTTCTTC. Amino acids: CASSEDTGNEQFF.

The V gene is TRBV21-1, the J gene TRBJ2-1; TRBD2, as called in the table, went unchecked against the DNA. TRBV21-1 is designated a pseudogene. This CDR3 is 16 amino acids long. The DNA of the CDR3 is TGTGCCAGCAGCAAAGCCAGCGGGAGCGGTCACAATGAGCAGTTCTTC. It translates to CASSKASGSGHNEQFF.

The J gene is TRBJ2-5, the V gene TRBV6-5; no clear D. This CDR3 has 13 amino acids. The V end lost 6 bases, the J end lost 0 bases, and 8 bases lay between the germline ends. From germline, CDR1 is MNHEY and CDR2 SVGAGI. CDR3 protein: CASRVRYQETQYF. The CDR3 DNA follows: TGTGCCAGCAGGGTCAGGTACCAAGAGACCCAGTACTTC.

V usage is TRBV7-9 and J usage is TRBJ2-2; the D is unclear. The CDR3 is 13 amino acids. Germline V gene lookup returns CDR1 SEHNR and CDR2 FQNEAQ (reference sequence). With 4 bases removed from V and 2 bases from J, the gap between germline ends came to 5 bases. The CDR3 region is CASSSINTGELFF. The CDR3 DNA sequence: TGTGCCAGCAGCTCCATCAACACCGGGGAGCTGTTTTTT.

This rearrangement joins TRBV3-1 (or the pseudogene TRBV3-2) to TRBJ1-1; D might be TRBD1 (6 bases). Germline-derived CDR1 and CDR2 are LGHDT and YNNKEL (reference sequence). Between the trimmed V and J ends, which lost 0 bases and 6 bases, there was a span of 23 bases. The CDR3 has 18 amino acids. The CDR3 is CASSQDLGRGGRLAEAFF. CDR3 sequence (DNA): TGTGCCAGCAGCCAAGATCTTGGGAGGGGGGGGAGGTTGGCTGAAGCTTTCTTT.

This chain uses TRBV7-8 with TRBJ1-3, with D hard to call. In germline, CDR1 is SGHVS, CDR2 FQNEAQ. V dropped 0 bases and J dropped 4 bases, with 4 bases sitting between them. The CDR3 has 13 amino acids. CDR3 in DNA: TGTGCCAGCAGCTTAGCTCAGGGAAACACCATATATTTT. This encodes CASSLAQGNTIYF. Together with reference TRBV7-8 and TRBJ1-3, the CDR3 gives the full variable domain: GAGVSQSPRYKVAKRGQDVALRCDPISGHVSLFWYQQALGQGPEFLTYFQNEAQLDKSGLPSDRFFAERPEGSVSTLKIQRTQQEDSAVYLCASSLAQGNTIYFGEGSWLTVV.

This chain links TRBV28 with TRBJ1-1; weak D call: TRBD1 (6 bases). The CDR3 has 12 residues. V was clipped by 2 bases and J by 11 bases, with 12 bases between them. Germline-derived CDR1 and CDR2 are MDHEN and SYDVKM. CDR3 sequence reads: CASSLKGVRAFF. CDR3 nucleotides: TGTGCCAGCAGTTTAAAGGGGGTGAGGGCTTTCTTT.

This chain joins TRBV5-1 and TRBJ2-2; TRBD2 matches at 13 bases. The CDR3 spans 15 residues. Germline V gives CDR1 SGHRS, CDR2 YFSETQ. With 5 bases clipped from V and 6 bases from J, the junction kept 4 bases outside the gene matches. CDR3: CASRQLAGGPGELFF. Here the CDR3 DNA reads TGCGCCAGCAGACAACTAGCGGGAGGGCCCGGGGAGCTGTTTTTT.

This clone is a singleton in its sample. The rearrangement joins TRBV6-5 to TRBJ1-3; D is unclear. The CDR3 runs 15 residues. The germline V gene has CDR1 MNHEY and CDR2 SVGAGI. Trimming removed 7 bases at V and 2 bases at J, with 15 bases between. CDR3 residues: CASIRGRLTGNTIYF. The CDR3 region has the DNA TGTGCCAGCATCAGAGGGAGGCTGACTGGAAACACCATATATTTT.

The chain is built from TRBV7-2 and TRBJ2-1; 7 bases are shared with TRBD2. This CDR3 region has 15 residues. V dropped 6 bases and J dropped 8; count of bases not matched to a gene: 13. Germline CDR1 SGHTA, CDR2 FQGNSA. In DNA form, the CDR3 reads TGTGCCAGCAGGGAACATGGCGGGGGAAGGTATGAGCAGTTCTTC. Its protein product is CASREHGGGRYEQFF.

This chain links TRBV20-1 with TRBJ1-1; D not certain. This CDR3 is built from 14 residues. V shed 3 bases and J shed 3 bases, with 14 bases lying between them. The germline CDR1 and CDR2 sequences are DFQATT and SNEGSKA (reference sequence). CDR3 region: CSASPRSLDTEAFF. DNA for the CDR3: TGCAGTGCTAGTCCCAGGTCTCTCGACACTGAAGCTTTCTTT.

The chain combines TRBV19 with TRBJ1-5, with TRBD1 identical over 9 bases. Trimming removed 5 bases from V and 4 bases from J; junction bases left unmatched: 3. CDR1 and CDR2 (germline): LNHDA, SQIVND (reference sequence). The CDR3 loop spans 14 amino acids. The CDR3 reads CASSGGQGNQPQHF. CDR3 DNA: TGTGCCAGTAGTGGGGGACAGGGAAATCAGCCCCAGCATTTT.